This is a list of T cell receptor beta chains from one sample in a study of neurological immune-mediated disorders. In TCRdb, the 5' RACE reads were re-called with MiXCR into one record per CDR3 protein. The sample holds some 37,000 distinct CDR3 sequences, about 3.2% seen once. Sample: PBMCs. These receptors all come from a woman aged 55-70 years with multiple sclerosis. CDR3s include the opening cysteine and the closing phenylalanine or tryptophan. Fields, in order: J gene, D gene, V gene, clone size, CDR3 protein, CDR3 DNA. A D gene is named only where the DNA matches it firmly. The listing skips clone size in some rows; elsewhere it reads once, few, many or a size class.

J gene: TRBJ2-3; D gene: TRBD2; V gene: TRBV12-3/TRBV12-4; clone size: many; CDR3 protein: CASSFQAGGTDTQYF; CDR3 DNA: TGTGCCAGCAGTTTCCAAGCGGGGGGCACAGATACGCAGTATTTT
J gene: TRBJ1-2; D gene: NA; V gene: TRBV5-1; clone size: many; CDR3 protein: CASTNGGYGYTF; CDR3 DNA: TGCGCCAGCACCAACGGAGGATATGGCTACACCTTC
J gene: TRBJ1-2; D gene: TRBD1; V gene: TRBV29-1; clone size: many; CDR3 protein: CSVEDAGQRAHGFFYGYTF; CDR3 DNA: TGCAGCGTTGAAGACGCGGGACAGCGGGCTCATGGGTTCTTCTATGGCTACACCTTC
J gene: TRBJ2-3; D gene: NA; V gene: TRBV18; clone size: many; CDR3 protein: CASSAGSTDTQYF; CDR3 DNA: TGTGCCAGCTCGGCAGGGAGCACAGATACGCAGTATTTT
J gene: TRBJ1-6; D gene: NA; V gene: TRBV5-1; clone size: many; CDR3 protein: CASSRQTEGSYNSPLHF; CDR3 DNA: TGCGCCAGCAGCAGACAGACAGAAGGCTCCTATAATTCACCCCTCCACTTT
J gene: TRBJ1-1; D gene: TRBD1; V gene: TRBV12-3/TRBV12-4; clone size: NA; CDR3 protein: CASSLGQVGDTEAFF; CDR3 DNA: TGTGCCAGCAGTCTCGGACAGGTAGGGGACACTGAAGCTTTCTTT
J gene: TRBJ2-5; D gene: TRBD1; V gene: TRBV29-1; clone size: many; CDR3 protein: CSVGTGGGQETQYF; CDR3 DNA: TGCAGCGTTGGGACAGGGGGGGGACAAGAGACCCAGTACTTC
J gene: TRBJ1-3; D gene: NA; V gene: TRBV6-5; clone size: many; CDR3 protein: CASSQATGRRNTIYF; CDR3 DNA: TGTGCCAGCAGCCAGGCTACAGGGAGGAGAAACACCATATATTTT
J gene: TRBJ1-1; D gene: NA; V gene: TRBV20-1; clone size: NA; CDR3 protein: CSDPWRMNTEAFF; CDR3 DNA: TGCAGTGATCCTTGGAGGATGAACACTGAAGCTTTCTTT
J gene: TRBJ1-5; D gene: TRBD1; V gene: TRBV5-1; clone size: many; CDR3 protein: CASSLEGTANQPQHF; CDR3 DNA: TGCGCCAGCAGCTTGGAAGGGACAGCTAATCAGCCCCAGCATTTT
J gene: TRBJ1-6; D gene: NA; V gene: TRBV7-2; clone size: many; CDR3 protein: CASSSHQGNSPLHF; CDR3 DNA: TGTGCCAGCAGCTCCCACCAAGGAAATTCACCCCTCCACTTT
J gene: TRBJ1-1; D gene: NA; V gene: TRBV5-1; clone size: many; CDR3 protein: CASGKGGGEAFF; CDR3 DNA: TGCGCCAGCGGAAAAGGGGGGGGCGAAGCTTTCTTT
J gene: TRBJ2-1; D gene: TRBD1; V gene: TRBV25-1; clone size: many; CDR3 protein: CASSKQRTGFYNEQFF; CDR3 DNA: TGTGCCAGCAGTAAGCAGCGGACAGGTTTCTACAATGAGCAGTTCTTC
J gene: TRBJ1-6; D gene: NA; V gene: TRBV20-1; clone size: many; CDR3 protein: CSAREGSSPLHF; CDR3 DNA: TGCAGTGCTAGAGAGGGCAGCTCACCCCTCCACTTT
J gene: TRBJ1-4; D gene: NA; V gene: TRBV6-7; clone size: NA; CDR3 protein: CASSYSKADSSEKLFF; CDR3 DNA: TGTGCCAGTAGTTACTCGAAGGCTGACAGCTCTGAAAAACTGTTTTTT
J gene: TRBJ2-5; D gene: NA; V gene: TRBV10-2; clone size: NA; CDR3 protein: CASKMTGPYEETQYF; CDR3 DNA: TGCGCCAGCAAAATGACGGGGCCGTACGAAGAGACCCAGTACTTC
J gene: TRBJ2-1; D gene: TRBD2; V gene: TRBV4-1; clone size: medium-sized; CDR3 protein: CASSHILAVNNEQFF; CDR3 DNA: TGCGCCAGCAGCCACATCCTAGCGGTAAACAATGAGCAGTTCTTC
J gene: TRBJ2-7; D gene: TRBD2; V gene: TRBV19; clone size: NA; CDR3 protein: CASSRTSGGNYEQYF; CDR3 DNA: TGTGCCAGTAGCAGGACTAGCGGGGGCAACTACGAGCAGTACTTC
J gene: TRBJ1-2; D gene: TRBD1; V gene: TRBV5-1; clone size: many; CDR3 protein: CASSEMTGTYGYTF; CDR3 DNA: TGCGCCAGCAGCGAAATGACAGGGACCTATGGCTACACCTTC
J gene: TRBJ2-1; D gene: TRBD1; V gene: TRBV27; clone size: many; CDR3 protein: CASSPQGQGGGEQFF; CDR3 DNA: TGTGCCAGCAGTCCCCAGGGACAGGGGGGAGGTGAGCAGTTCTTC
J gene: TRBJ1-1; D gene: NA; V gene: TRBV20-1; clone size: NA; CDR3 protein: CSVGGLRGTEAFF; CDR3 DNA: TGCAGTGTCGGGGGACTTCGGGGCACTGAAGCTTTCTTT
J gene: TRBJ2-3; D gene: NA; V gene: TRBV5-1; clone size: many; CDR3 protein: CASSFGGGADEEYF; CDR3 DNA: NA
J gene: TRBJ1-1; D gene: NA; V gene: TRBV6-6; clone size: few; CDR3 protein: CDSSTVGTEAFF; CDR3 DNA: TGTGACAGCAGCACCGTGGGCACTGAAGCTTTCTTT
J gene: TRBJ2-7; D gene: NA; V gene: TRBV12-3/TRBV12-4; clone size: many; CDR3 protein: CASSLTGVLTYEQYF; CDR3 DNA: TGTGCCAGCAGTTTAACGGGAGTCCTCACCTACGAGCAGTACTTC
J gene: TRBJ2-5; D gene: TRBD2; V gene: TRBV5-8; clone size: many; CDR3 protein: CASSPGTSGTQETQYF; CDR3 DNA: TGTGCCAGCAGCCCGGGGACTAGCGGGACCCAAGAGACCCAGTACTTC
J gene: TRBJ1-6; D gene: NA; V gene: TRBV28; clone size: many; CDR3 protein: CASSSQGRGNSPLHF; CDR3 DNA: TGTGCCAGCAGTTCCCAGGGGCGGGGGAATTCACCCCTCCACTTT
J gene: TRBJ2-4; D gene: NA; V gene: TRBV12-3/TRBV12-4; clone size: many; CDR3 protein: CASSLWGQAKNIQYF; CDR3 DNA: TGTGCCAGCAGTTTATGGGGCCAAGCCAAAAACATTCAGTACTTC
J gene: TRBJ1-5; D gene: NA; V gene: TRBV20-1; clone size: many; CDR3 protein: CSAATDDSNQPQHF; CDR3 DNA: TGCAGTGCTGCGACGGACGATAGCAATCAGCCCCAGCATTTT
J gene: TRBJ1-2; D gene: NA; V gene: TRBV14; clone size: many; CDR3 protein: CASSQRLYGYTF; CDR3 DNA: TGTGCCAGCAGCCAAAGACTCTATGGCTACACCTTC
J gene: TRBJ2-2; D gene: NA; V gene: TRBV5-1; clone size: many; CDR3 protein: CASSSYPDGELFF; CDR3 DNA: TGCGCCAGCAGTTCGTATCCGGACGGGGAGCTGTTTTTT
J gene: TRBJ2-7; D gene: NA; V gene: TRBV6-2/TRBV6-3; clone size: many; CDR3 protein: CASSQPGFGIRSYEQYF; CDR3 DNA: TGTGCCAGCAGTCAACCGGGCTTTGGGATTCGCTCCTACGAGCAGTACTTC
J gene: TRBJ2-7; D gene: NA; V gene: TRBV6-2/TRBV6-3; clone size: many; CDR3 protein: CASSYLYEQYF; CDR3 DNA: TGTGCCAGCAGTTACCTGTACGAGCAGTACTTC
J gene: TRBJ1-1; D gene: NA; V gene: TRBV21-1; clone size: many; CDR3 protein: CASSANRGSEAFF; CDR3 DNA: TGTGCCAGCAGCGCTAACAGGGGTTCTGAAGCTTTCTTT
J gene: TRBJ1-1; D gene: NA; V gene: TRBV19; clone size: many; CDR3 protein: CASSIGASLRTEAFF; CDR3 DNA: TGTGCCAGTAGTATAGGGGCCAGTCTGAGGACTGAAGCTTTCTTT
J gene: TRBJ1-1; D gene: TRBD1; V gene: TRBV10-3; clone size: medium-sized; CDR3 protein: CAIKGTELNTEAFF; CDR3 DNA: TGTGCCATCAAGGGGACAGAATTGAACACTGAAGCTTTCTTT
J gene: TRBJ2-6; D gene: TRBD1; V gene: TRBV7-9; clone size: many; CDR3 protein: CASSLSDRLRSGANVLTF; CDR3 DNA: TGTGCCAGCAGCTTATCGGACAGGCTCCGCTCTGGGGCCAACGTCCTGACTTTC